This T cell receptor beta chain was captured by sequencing in a study of blood T cell repertoires in COVID-19. Study context: PBMCs, B-cell-depleted T cells, or T cells were the source of the cDNA or gDNA that made up the material.

The Seattle site enrolled patients during active infection and followed them longitudinally. The germline V and J ends were trimmed by 4 bases and 3 bases, with 28 bases remaining between them. Germline V gene lookup returns CDR1 SEHNR and CDR2 FQNEAQ (reference sequence). CDR3 length equals 19 residues. Assay used: immunoSEQ multiplex PCR; TCRdb lists only in-frame clones, some missing. The sample carries more than 350,000 clones, about 90% recorded once. Input material: peripheral blood. The sequence derives from a woman in her thirties with COVID-19, enrolled during active disease. The chain links TRBV7-9 to TRBJ2-7; D remains unclear. The CDR3 sequence: CASSSQTNSRSHHFYEQYF. CDR3 nucleotide sequence: TGTGCCAGCAGCTCCCAGACAAACTCGCGTTCTCACCATTTCTACGAGCAGTACTTC.